The 10 T cell receptor beta chains in this list originate from one sample, sequenced in a study of OX40 agonist ivuxolimab in advanced cancers. Generated by immunoSEQ multiplex PCR, the TCRdb table keeps only in-frame clones and is missing some. Of roughly 100,000 clones in the sample, roughly 90% were seen once. Source: CD4+ or CD8+ T cells sorted from blood, taken in a trial of the OX40 agonist ivuxolimab. Source of these receptors: an adult with an advanced solid tumor such as melanoma, head and neck, liver or kidney cancer.

The V and J genes are TRBV18 and TRBJ1-2; unclear D gene. Germline assignment: CDR1 KGHSH and CDR2 LQKENI. The CDR3 runs 16 residues. V gave up 3 bases and J gave up 2 bases, with 16 bases separating them. CDR3 in amino acids: CASSPVEVRQNYGYTF. Here the CDR3 DNA reads TGTGCCAGCTCACCGGTGGAAGTAAGGCAAAACTATGGCTACACCTTC.

The CDR3: CASSTSGTNYGYTF. Here the CDR3 DNA reads TGTGCCAGTAGTACCTCCGGGACAAACTATGGCTACACCTTC. This chain connects TRBV19 to TRBJ1-2; perhaps TRBD1 as D (6 bases). V was shortened by 4 bases and J by 2 bases, with 11 bases between the two germline ends. Germline loops: CDR1 LNHDA, CDR2 SQIVND (reference sequence). This CDR3 is built from 14 residues. The whole variable domain, filled in from reference TRBV19 and TRBJ1-2, reads DGGITQSPKYLFRKEGQNVTLSCEQNLNHDAMYWYRQDPGQGLRLIYYSQIVNDFQKGDIAEGYSVSREKKESFPLTVTSAQKNPTAFYLCASSTSGTNYGYTFGSGTRLTVV.

V is TRBV19 and J is TRBJ2-2; 8 bases agree with TRBD1. Losses at the gene ends were 6 bases for V and 2 bases for J; bases not matched to a gene: 8. CDR3 length equals 16 residues. Germline CDR1 is LNHDA and CDR2 is SQIVND (reference sequence). CDR3 bases: TGTGCCAGTAGAACAGGGGGGTTTCTCAACACCGGGGAGCTGTTTTTT. Translating it yields CASRTGGFLNTGELFF.

This clone was recorded only once. This chain links TRBV6-5 with TRBJ2-3; possible D gene TRBD2, 6 bases. This CDR3 is 16 amino acids long. From germline, CDR1 is MNHEY and CDR2 SVGAGI. V was clipped by 0 bases and J by 3 bases, with 13 bases between them. CDR3 loop: CASSYSMTSRTDTQYF. DNA of the CDR3: TGTGCCAGCAGTTACTCGATGACTAGTAGAACAGATACGCAGTATTTT.

Comments on this clone: Other DNA sequences in the same sample also yield this CDR3. This sequence joins TRBV28 and TRBJ1-5, with D perhaps TRBD1 (5 bases). V lost 6 bases, J lost 7 bases, and 10 bases lay in between. Germline CDR1 is MDHEN and CDR2 is SYDVKM. CDR3 length: 12 residues. DNA of the CDR3: TGTGCCAGCAGGCAGGGTTCGCAGCCCCAGCATTTT. Its translation: CASRQGSQPQHF.

This sequence joins TRBV2 and TRBJ2-1, with TRBD1 matching 9 bases. The CDR3 has 16 amino acids. V shed 0 bases, J shed 2 bases, and the junction held 2 bases outside the gene matches. In germline, CDR1 is SNHLY, CDR2 FYNNEI. The CDR3 protein is CASSEAGTGPYNEQFF. DNA of the CDR3: TGTGCCAGCAGTGAAGCTGGGACAGGGCCCTACAATGAGCAGTTCTTC. The whole variable domain, filled in from reference TRBV2 and TRBJ2-1, reads EPEVTQTPSHQVTQMGQEVILRCVPISNHLYFYWYRQILGQKVEFLVSFYNNEISEKSEIFDDQFSVERPDGSNFTLKIRSTKLEDSAMYFCASSEAGTGPYNEQFFGPGTRLTVL.

V gene TRBV30 combines with J gene TRBJ2-5; D is uncertain. The CDR3 spans 12 residues. Germline V CDR1 and CDR2: GTSNPN, SVGIG (reference sequence). Deletions cut 0 bases from V and 4 bases from J, with 6 bases between. CDR3 region: CAWSVNGETQYF. CDR3 DNA: TGTGCCTGGAGTGTTAACGGAGAGACCCAGTACTTC.

CDR3 sequence reads: CASSSRDWGTEAFF. The DNA of the CDR3 is TGTGCCAGCAGCAGCCGGGACTGGGGCACTGAAGCTTTCTTT. The chain carries TRBV7-2 and TRBJ1-1, with a tentative D call TRBD1 (5 bases). Germline CDR1 is SGHTA and CDR2 is FQGNSA. The CDR3 is made up of 14 amino acids. V gave up 5 bases and J gave up 4 bases, with 14 bases separating them. Full variable domain (remainder filled in from reference TRBV7-2 and TRBJ1-1): GAGVSQSPSNKVTEKGKDVELRCDPISGHTALYWYRQSLGQGLEFLIYFQGNSAPDKSGLPSDRFSAERTGGSVSTLTIQRTQQEDSAVYLCASSSRDWGTEAFFGQGTRLTVV.

The chain carries TRBV5-1 and TRBJ2-7; 11 bases are shared with TRBD1. After removal of 5 bases from V and 8 bases from J, the junction contained 12 bases not matched to a gene. Germline assignment: CDR1 SGHRS and CDR2 YFSETQ. There are 15 residues in the CDR3. The CDR3 nucleotides are TGCGCCAGCAGATACGGGACAGGGGGTAGTATTCAGCAGTACTTC. Its protein is CASRYGTGGSIQQYF.

The chain couples TRBV30 to TRBJ2-2, with D possibly being TRBD1 or TRBD2 (6 bases each). The V end was cut by 3 bases, the J end by 5 bases, with 19 bases between. The CDR3 contains 16 residues. Looked up from germline, CDR1 is GTSNPN and CDR2 is SVGIG (reference sequence). The CDR3: CAWRKGGAQGTGELFF. In DNA form, the CDR3 reads TGTGCCTGGAGGAAGGGGGGTGCGCAAGGGACCGGGGAGCTGTTTTTT.